What follows are 24 T cell receptor beta chains derived from one specimen sequenced in a study of post-analysis software for immune sequencing data. Study-wide results and limits: In patients, five TRBV segments were more frequent than in controls, with TRBV5-6, TRBV5-1 and TRBV20-1 among them.

Their antigen targets remain unknown. Sequencing libraries made from TCR beta cDNA carried unique molecular identifiers. TCRdb recomputed calls from the PCR reads with MiXCR, one row per CDR3 protein. The sample includes about 500,000 distinct CDR3 sequences, 45% of them seen just once. Sequencing was performed on blood. The source of these receptors is a girl aged 5-17 years with multiple sclerosis.

This chain joins TRBV7-9 and TRBJ1-1; D not certain. Germline V lookup: CDR1 SEHNR, CDR2 FQNEAQ (reference sequence). The length of the CDR3 is 14 residues. Trimming pared 5 bases from V and 0 bases from J, leaving 10 bases between. In DNA form, the CDR3 reads TGTGCCAGCAGCCCTGGGGTAGTGAACACTGAAGCTTTCTTT. It encodes CASSPGVVNTEAFF.

This clonotype was picked up a small number of times. The gene calls are TRBV29-1 and TRBJ1-1; tentatively, D is TRBD1 (6 bases). CDR3 length: 13 residues. V gave up 5 bases and J gave up 5 bases, with 15 bases separating them. Germline CDR1 SQVTM, CDR2 ANQGSEA. The CDR3 coding sequence is TGCAGCGTTTCCGGGACACTGAGGACTGAAGCTTTCTTT. This translates into CSVSGTLRTEAFF.

In its sample, this clonotype was seen once. The chain combines TRBV20-1 with TRBJ2-3; 8 bases are a match to TRBD1. The V gene's germline CDR1 is DFQATT and CDR2 SNEGSKA (reference sequence). With V trimmed by 0 bases and J by 4 bases, 3 bases remained unmatched. This CDR3 contains 14 residues. CDR3 region: CSARDRGQADTQYF. For the CDR3, the DNA is TGCAGTGCTAGAGACAGGGGGCAGGCAGATACGCAGTATTTT.

The rearrangement links TRBV7-2 to TRBJ2-2; TRBD2 matches 7 bases. Germline V CDR1 and CDR2: SGHTA, FQGNSA. J lost 5 bases, V lost 3 bases, and 9 bases had no gene match. The CDR3 extends over 16 amino acids. CDR3 sequence: CASSLNGGGVTGELFF. The CDR3 nucleotides are TGTGCCAGCAGCTTGAATGGTGGGGGGGTTACCGGGGAGCTGTTTTTT.

The V and J genes are TRBV2 and TRBJ2-1, with TRBD2 identical over 12 bases. Germline V lookup: CDR1 SNHLY, CDR2 FYNNEI. The CDR3 runs 19 residues. V shed 7 bases and J 0 bases; nucleotides not matched to a gene: 13. CDR3 in amino acids: CASNPYGTSGFLSYNEQFF. The CDR3 DNA sequence: TGTGCCAGCAATCCTTATGGGACTAGCGGGTTTCTCTCCTACAATGAGCAGTTCTTC.

The V gene is TRBV29-1, the J gene TRBJ2-7; D is possibly TRBD1 (5 bases). V was pared by 2 bases and J by 4 bases, with 9 bases between. Per the germline V gene, CDR1 is SQVTM and CDR2 is ANQGSEA. The CDR3 totals 12 residues. This CDR3 is CSVERGEYEQYF. CDR3 coding DNA: TGCAGCGTTGAAAGGGGCGAGTACGAGCAGTACTTC.

V usage is TRBV27 and J usage is TRBJ2-1, with no clear D. The CDR3 totals 14 residues. Trimming removed 2 bases from V and 6 bases from J, with 11 bases in between. CDR1 MNHEY and CDR2 SMNVEV come from the germline V gene (reference sequence). CDR3 DNA: TGTGCCAGCAGTTTAAGGTTGGCGACCAATGAGCAGTTCTTC. Amino acids: CASSLRLATNEQFF.

The V and J genes are TRBV20-1 and TRBJ2-3; D remains unclear. V gave up 0 bases and J gave up 2 bases, with 9 bases separating them. CDR1 and CDR2 from the germline V gene are DFQATT and SNEGSKA (reference sequence). The CDR3 sequence is 14 residues long. CDR3: CSARDRLSTDTQYF. As DNA, the CDR3 is TGCAGTGCTAGAGATCGCCTCTCCACAGATACGCAGTATTTT.

The rearrangement joins TRBV5-5 to TRBJ2-5; 13 nucleotides agree with TRBD2. The CDR3 runs to 14 residues. Germline V gene sequence: CDR1 SGHKS, CDR2 YYEKEE (reference sequence). J was trimmed by 5 bases and V by 4 bases; bases with no gene match: 2. CDR3: CASSGLAGVETQYF. The CDR3 DNA is TGTGCCAGCAGCGGACTAGCGGGAGTCGAGACCCAGTACTTC.

The chain carries TRBV28 and TRBJ2-7; D is ambiguous. The germline V gene encodes CDR1 MDHEN and CDR2 SYDVKM. The V and J ends lost 5 bases and 2 bases respectively, with 13 bases between them. CDR3 length: 14 amino acids. CDR3 coding DNA: TGTGCCAGCAGTCCTATCCGAGGCACCTACGAGCAGTACTTC. This gives the protein CASSPIRGTYEQYF.

The sample holds a few counts of this clonotype. The chain recombines TRBV10-3 with TRBJ2-7, with TRBD1 matching 9 bases. Unmatched junction bases numbered 3, after V lost 4 bases and J lost 5 bases. This CDR3 is built from 13 residues. Germline V gene data show CDR1 as ENHRY and CDR2 as SYGVKD. The CDR3 protein is CAISVGTGNEQYF. Written as DNA, the CDR3 is TGTGCCATCAGTGTCGGGACAGGGAACGAGCAGTACTTC.

CDR3 in DNA: TGTGCCACCAGCAGAGATCTCCAAGAGACCCAGTTCTTC. Translating gives CATSRDLQETQFF. This sequence joins TRBV15 and TRBJ2-5; D unclear. The J call may be incorrect, as the DNA end agrees better with TRBJ2-1. CDR1 is LNHNV and CDR2 is YYDKDF in the germline V gene (reference sequence). This CDR3 comprises 13 residues.

On this clonotype itself: The junction shows a germline mismatch at one end, possibly a read error. The chain recombines TRBV7-2 with TRBJ2-3, with TRBD2 matching over 15 bases. The CDR3 loop spans 18 amino acids. CDR1 SGHTA and CDR2 FQGNSA come from the germline V gene. CDR3 region: CASSPRTSGRALGDAQYF. The CDR3 DNA sequence: TGTGCCAGCAGCCCCCGGACTAGCGGGAGGGCCCTGGGAGATGCGCAGTATTTT.

This clonotype occurred a few times. V is TRBV7-9 and J is TRBJ2-5, with D perhaps assigned TRBD1 or TRBD2 (5 bases each). This CDR3 spans 16 amino acids. V was clipped by 4 bases and J by 5 bases, with 20 bases between them. CDR1 SEHNR and CDR2 FQNEAQ come from the germline V gene (reference sequence). The DNA for the CDR3 is TGTGCCAGCAGCTACCGGGACCGTCGGTACGCGGAGACCCAGTACTTC. Translation gives CASSYRDRRYAETQYF.

The chain carries TRBV4-1 and TRBJ2-3; D is ambiguous. The CDR3 has 12 amino acids. Trimming took 1 base from V and 13 from J, leaving 12 bases between them. Germline CDR1 and CDR2: MGHRA and YSYEKL. The CDR3 sequence is CASSQVSYPEYF. CDR3 in DNA: TGCGCCAGCAGCCAAGTTTCATATCCCGAGTATTTT.

The chain uses TRBV20-1 and TRBJ2-3; D gene ambiguous. Germline V gene data show CDR1 as DFQATT and CDR2 as SNEGSKA (reference sequence). Trimming pared 8 bases from V and 0 bases from J, leaving 9 bases between. CDR3 length equals 12 residues. Here the CDR3 reads CSILTSTDTQYF. Here the CDR3 DNA reads TGCAGTATACTGACTAGCACAGATACGCAGTATTTT.

The rearrangement links TRBV29-1 to TRBJ2-5, with unresolved D. Germline loops: CDR1 SQVTM, CDR2 ANQGSEA. This CDR3 is 11 amino acids long. V lost 5 bases to trimming and J lost 5 bases, with 9 bases between them. The CDR3 is CSVIGRETQYF. The CDR3 nucleotides are TGCAGCGTTATAGGGCGGGAGACCCAGTACTTC.

The V call is TRBV5-1, the J call TRBJ2-7, with a tentative D call TRBD2 (5 bases). CDR1 is SGHRS and CDR2 is YFSETQ in the germline V gene. Trimming cost V 1 base and J 2 bases, with 10 bases left between them. The CDR3 spans 14 residues. The CDR3 here is CASSLSGLTYEQYF. The CDR3 bases are TGCGCCAGCAGCTTGTCAGGACTCACCTACGAGCAGTACTTC. Combining the CDR3 with reference TRBV5-1 and TRBJ2-7 gives the whole variable domain KAGVTQTPRYLIKTRGQQVTLSCSPISGHRSVSWYQQTPGQGLQFLFEYFSETQRNKGNFPGRFSGRQFSNSRSEMNVSTLELGDSALYLCASSLSGLTYEQYFGPGTRLTVT.

This chain uses TRBV5-1 with TRBJ1-4, with D possibly matching TRBD1 (5 bases). Per the germline V gene, CDR1 is SGHRS and CDR2 is YFSETQ. This CDR3 is 15 amino acids long. V shed 0 bases and J shed 5 bases, with 11 bases lying between them. This chain's CDR3 is CASSLGAGRNEKLFF. CDR3 DNA: TGCGCCAGCAGCTTGGGTGCGGGGCGCAATGAAAAACTGTTTTTT.

The chain is built from TRBV6-2 or TRBV6-3 and TRBJ1-2; D may be TRBD1 (6 bases). Germline V gene data show CDR1 as MNHEY and CDR2 as SVGEGT. Trimming shortened V by 1 base and J by 6 bases, and 12 bases separated the two germline ends. The CDR3 is made up of 14 amino acids. DNA of the CDR3: TGTGCCAGCAGTTACTACGGACAGCCCGATGGCTACACCTTC. Translated: CASSYYGQPDGYTF.

This clonotype has only a few counts. The V gene is TRBV24-1, the J gene TRBJ2-6; D is unresolved. CDR1 KGHDR and CDR2 SFDVKD come from the germline V gene. V lost 1 base and J lost 4, with 13 bases in between. CDR3 length equals 17 residues. The CDR3 is CATSDFHGRGGANVLTF. The CDR3 nucleotides are TGTGCCACCAGTGATTTCCACGGGCGTGGAGGGGCCAACGTCCTGACTTTC.

The rearrangement links TRBV7-9 to TRBJ1-1, with 8 bases identical to TRBD1. This CDR3 has 15 amino acids. Germline-derived CDR1 and CDR2 are SEHNR and FQNEAQ (reference sequence). The V and J ends lost 5 bases and 3 bases, in that order; junction bases with no gene match: 8. For the CDR3, the DNA is TGTGCCAGCAGCCCGAGTGGACAGGGTGACACTGAAGCTTTCTTT. This gives the protein CASSPSGQGDTEAFF.

This chain connects TRBV7-8 to TRBJ2-7, with D tentatively TRBD2 (6 bases). Germline V gene sequence: CDR1 SGHVS, CDR2 FQNEAQ. The V end lost 4 bases, the J end lost 4 bases, and 8 bases lay between the germline ends. The CDR3 extends over 12 amino acids. The CDR3 sequence: CASSWGEYEQYF. The DNA for the CDR3 is TGTGCCAGCAGCTGGGGGGAGTACGAGCAGTACTTC.

The table lists this clonotype with a few counts. The chain couples TRBV14 to TRBJ2-1, with 9 bases lining up with TRBD2. V lost 1 base and J lost 9; bases outside the gene matches: 4. This CDR3 has 14 residues. Germline V CDR1 and CDR2: SGHDN, FVKESK. CDR3 loop: CASSQVAGVGEQFF. The CDR3 nucleotides are TGTGCCAGCAGCCAAGTAGCGGGAGTAGGTGAGCAGTTCTTC. The full variable domain, with the rest looked up from reference TRBV14 and TRBJ2-1, is EAGVTQFPSHSVIEKGQTVTLRCDPISGHDNLYWYRRVMGKEIKFLLHFVKESKQDESGMPNNRFLAERTGGTYSTLKVQPAELEDSGVYFCASSQVAGVGEQFFGPGTRLTVL.